Here is one T cell receptor beta chain with its context. These data belong to a study of control samples from healthy donors and cancer patients. Here immunoSEQ multiplex PCR was the method, and the copy in TCRdb shows in-frame clones only, minus some. This sample has 100,000 to 150,000 clones, with roughly nine tenths found just once. Germline V gene sequence: CDR1 SGHRS, CDR2 YFSETQ. This CDR3 region has 17 residues. Trimming took 4 bases from V and 3 from J; bases not matched to a gene: 10. V usage is TRBV5-1 and J usage is TRBJ2-7, with 13 bases fitting TRBD2. The material sequenced was blood. This TCR was recovered from a man aged 18 to 29 in good health. Written as DNA, the CDR3 is TGCGCCAGCAGCACCGGACTAGCGGGAGAAAAAGGCTACGAGCAGTACTTC. This encodes CASSTGLAGEKGYEQYF.